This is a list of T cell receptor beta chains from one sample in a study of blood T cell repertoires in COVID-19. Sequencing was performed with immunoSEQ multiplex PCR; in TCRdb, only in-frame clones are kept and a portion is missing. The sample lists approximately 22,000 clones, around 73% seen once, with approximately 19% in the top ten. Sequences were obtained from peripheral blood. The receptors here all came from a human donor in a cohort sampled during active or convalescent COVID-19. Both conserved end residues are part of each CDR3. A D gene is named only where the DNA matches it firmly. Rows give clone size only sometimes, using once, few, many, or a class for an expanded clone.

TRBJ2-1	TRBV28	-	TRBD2	TGTGCCAGCAGTTATAGCGGGGGGAGCTCCTACAATGAGCAGTTCTTC	CASSYSGGSSYNEQFF
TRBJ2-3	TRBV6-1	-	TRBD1	TGTGCCAGCAGTGAACAGGGGGCGAGCACAGATACGCAGTATTTT	CASSEQGASTDTQYF
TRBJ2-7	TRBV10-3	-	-	TGTGCCATCAGTGAACTAGCCCAGGGCTCAACTCCCGCCTACGAGCAGTACTTC	CAISELAQGSTPAYEQYF
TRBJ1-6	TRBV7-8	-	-	TGTGCCAGCAGCTTAGCGCGGAATTCACCCCTCCACTTT	CASSLARNSPLHF
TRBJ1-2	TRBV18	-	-	TGTGCCAGCTCACCACCGAGGACAGTCTATGGCTACACCTTC	CASSPPRTVYGYTF
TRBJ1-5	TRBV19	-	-	TGTGCCACCCAAGTAGGAACGGGGGGCGGCGAGGTATGGCCCCAGCATTTT	CATQVGTGGGEVWPQHF
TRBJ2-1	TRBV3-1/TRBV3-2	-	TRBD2	TGTGCCAGCAGCCATGTTTGGCGGGAGGCTTACAATGAGCAGTTCTTC	CASSHVWREAYNEQFF
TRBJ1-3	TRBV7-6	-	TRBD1	TGTGCCAGCAGCTTAGAGTCCAGGGGGCACGGAAACACCATATATTTT	CASSLESRGHGNTIYF
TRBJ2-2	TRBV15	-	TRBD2	TGTGCCACCAGCAGAGGACTAGCGGGAGGGACCGGGGAGCTGTTTTTT	CATSRGLAGGTGELFF
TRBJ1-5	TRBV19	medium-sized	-	TGTGCCAGTAGTATGACAGACAGAAAGTACTCTCAGCCCCAGCATTTT	CASSMTDRKYSQPQHF
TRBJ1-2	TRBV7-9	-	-	TGTGCCAGCAGCTTAGATGCCGGGATGTGGTATGGCTACACCTTC	CASSLDAGMWYGYTF
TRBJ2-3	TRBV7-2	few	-	TGTGCCAGCACCCTCGTTGGGGGGACAGATACGCAGTATTTT	CASTLVGGTDTQYF
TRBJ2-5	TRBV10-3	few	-	TGTGCCATCGGGGCCCAAGAGACCCAGTACTTC	CAIGAQETQYF
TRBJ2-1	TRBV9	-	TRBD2	TGTGCCAGCAGCGTAGACACTCTTCGCGGGAGGGCAAATGAGCAGTTCTTC	CASSVDTLRGRANEQFF
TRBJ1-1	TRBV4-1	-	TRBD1	TGCGCCAGCAGCCAACGTCGGACAGGGGGGGGGAACACTGAAGCTTTCTTT	CASSQRRTGGGNTEAFF
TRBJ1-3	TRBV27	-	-	TGTGCCAGCAGTTCCGGGTCTGGAAACACCATATATTTT	CASSSGSGNTIYF
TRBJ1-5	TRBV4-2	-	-	TGTGCCAGCAGCCAAGCGGGATTTCAGCCCCAGCATTTT	CASSQAGFQPQHF
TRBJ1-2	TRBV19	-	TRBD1	TGTGCCAGTAGTAGCGGACAGGTCCTACCGATCTATGGCTACACCTTC	CASSSGQVLPIYGYTF
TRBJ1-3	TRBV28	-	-	TGTGCCAGCAGTGGGGGACAACTCTCTGGAAACACCATATATTTT	CASSGGQLSGNTIYF
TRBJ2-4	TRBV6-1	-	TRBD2	TGTGCCAGCAGTGAATCCCCGACCTCGGCTAGCGGGGGGGCCTGGGCCAAAAACATTCAGTACTTC	CASSESPTSASGGAWAKNIQYF
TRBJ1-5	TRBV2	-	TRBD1	TGTGCCAGCAGGGCAGACAGGGGGTGGGGACCCCAGCATTTT	CASRADRGWGPQHF
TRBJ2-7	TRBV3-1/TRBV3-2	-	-	TGTGCCAGCAGCCTTGGAGACTACGAGCAGTACTTC	CASSLGDYEQYF
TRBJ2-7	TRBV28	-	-	TGTGCCAGCGGGGGGGCTCTCTACGAGCAGTACTTC	CASGGALYEQYF
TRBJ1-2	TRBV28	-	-	TGTGCCAGCAAGATTTGGCGGCAGGGGAAATACACCTTC	CASKIWRQGKYTF
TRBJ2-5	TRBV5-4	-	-	TGTGCCAGCAGGACTTTGGGTACACAAGAGACCCAGTACTTC	CASRTLGTQETQYF
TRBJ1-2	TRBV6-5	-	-	TGTGCCAGCAGTTACCAAGGGGGAGCAGGCTACACCTTC	CASSYQGGAGYTF
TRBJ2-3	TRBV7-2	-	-	TGTGCCAGCAGGTCTGAGGTAGCGGCACTACCTAGCACAGATACGCAGTATTTT	CASRSEVAALPSTDTQYF
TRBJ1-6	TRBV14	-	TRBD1	TGTGCCAGCAGCGGACAGGGTTGGTCACCCCTCCACTTT	CASSGQGWSPLHF
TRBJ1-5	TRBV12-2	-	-	TGTGCAAGTCGCCCCAAAGGGCAGGGGAAGGGCAATCAGCCCCAGCATTTT	CASRPKGQGKGNQPQHF
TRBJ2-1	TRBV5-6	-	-	TGTGCCAGCAGTCTAGTGCTAAAAGTTGGCAATGAGCAGTTCTTC	CASSLVLKVGNEQFF
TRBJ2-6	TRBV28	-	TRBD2	TGTGCCAGCAGGCTTCGCGGGAGAGGGGCCAACGTCCTGACTTTC	CASRLRGRGANVLTF
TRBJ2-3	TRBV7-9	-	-	TGTGCCAGCAGCTTAATAGTAGGGGCAACATGGACAGATACGCAGTATTTT	CASSLIVGATWTDTQYF
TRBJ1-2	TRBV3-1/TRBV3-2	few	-	TGTGCCAGCAGCCAGGGGGCGCGAAATGGCTACACCTTC	CASSQGARNGYTF
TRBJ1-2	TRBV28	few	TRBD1	TGTGCCAGCAGTTCCAGGACAGGGAAGCCGGTCTATGGCTACACCTTC	CASSSRTGKPVYGYTF
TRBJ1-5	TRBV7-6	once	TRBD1	TGTGCCAGCAGCTCAGAAAAGAGAACAGGGGCGAATCAGCCCCAGCATTTT	CASSSEKRTGANQPQHF
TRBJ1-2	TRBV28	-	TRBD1	TGTGCCAGCAGTTCCCCGACAGGGGGGGAGAAGGGCTACACCTTC	CASSSPTGGEKGYTF
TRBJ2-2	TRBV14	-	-	TGTGCCAGCACCAAGACACGTCCCAGATTTGAGACGAACACCGGGGAGCTGTTTTTT	CASTKTRPRFETNTGELFF
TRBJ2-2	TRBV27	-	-	TGTGCCGTCCAAGGGCAGGGGCCGAACACCGGGGAGCTGTTTTTT	CAVQGQGPNTGELFF
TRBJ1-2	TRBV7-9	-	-	TGTGCCAGCAGCTTAGTACGGGGGTACGGCTACACCTTC	CASSLVRGYGYTF
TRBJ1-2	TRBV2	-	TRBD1	TGTGCCAGCAATACAGGGGTGGGCTACACCTTC	CASNTGVGYTF
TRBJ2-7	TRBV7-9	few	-	TGTGCCAGCACCCCGAGGTTTAACTACGAGCAGTACTTC	CASTPRFNYEQYF
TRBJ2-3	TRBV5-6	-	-	TGTGCCAGCAGCTTGGGGGACACCCACTTGGGTACAGATACGCAGTATTTT	CASSLGDTHLGTDTQYF
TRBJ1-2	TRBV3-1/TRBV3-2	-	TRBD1	TGTGCCAGCAGCCAAGTGTGGACAGGGGGCTATGGCTACACCTTC	CASSQVWTGGYGYTF
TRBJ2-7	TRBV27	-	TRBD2	TGTGCCAGCAGACCCCTAGCGGGAGTATACGAGCAGTACTTC	CASRPLAGVYEQYF
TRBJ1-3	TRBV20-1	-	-	TGCAGTGCTAGTACAGGGCATTATGGAAACACCATATATTTT	CSASTGHYGNTIYF
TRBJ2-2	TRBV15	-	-	TGTGCCACCGGGGCGGGAATGAGAACCGGGGAGCTGTTTTTT	CATGAGMRTGELFF
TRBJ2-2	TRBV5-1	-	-	TGCGCCAGCCGCTACGGGGAGGCTGACACCGGGGAGCTGTTTTTT	CASRYGEADTGELFF
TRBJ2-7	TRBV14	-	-	TGTGCCAGCAGCCAGAGCTACGAGCAGTACTTC	CASSQSYEQYF